This T cell receptor (beta chain) was found in a study of metastatic and nonmetastatic thyroid tumors. The CDR3 is 14 amino acids. V dropped 2 bases and J dropped 2 bases, with 10 bases sitting between them. MiXCR reprocessed the PCR reads for TCRdb. Found here are some 41,000 clones, roughly 14% of them singletons; the top ten hold more than 8%. Ahead of thyroid surgery, no patient had received treatment of any kind. This clone showed up many times. The sequenced sample was blood. J is TRBJ2-7 and V is TRBV12-3 or TRBV12-4; D is ambiguous. The TCR originated in a female donor with papillary thyroid cancer or a benign thyroid nodule (not recorded which). Some clones in this sample may be carry-over from other donors' samples. CDR3 nucleotide sequence: TGTGCCAGCAGTTTATCGGCCAGTACCTACGAGCAGTACTTC. It encodes CASSLSASTYEQYF.